This T cell receptor (beta chain) was identified during a study of cytomegalovirus exposure and HLA in healthy donors. As for the study in general: Within an early data release were about 90 million unique TCRs drawn from HLA-typed donors.

Regarding donors, all were healthy bone marrow donors. Use of 60 Vbeta and 13 Jbeta primers characterized the PCR. The repertoire was sequenced with immunoSEQ multiplex PCR; TCRdb's copy has only in-frame clones and lacks some. The sample has 100,000 to 150,000 clones, around 72% seen once. Study results and limitations: Among the most significant clusters, several appeared linked to common viral pathogens in a later analysis. Relative to equally common others, HLA-associated TCR beta chains showed greater clonal expansion in a later analysis.

Concerning this clone: Its cognate antigen is unknown.

The source material was PBMCs. This sequence was found in a man aged 25-40 years in good health and CMV-seronegative.

As DNA, the CDR3 is TGTGCCAGCAGCCCGGGACAGGCGAGCTCCTACGAGCAGTACTTC. Translating it yields CASSPGQASSYEQYF. The chain employs TRBV14 and TRBJ2-7; 8 bases match TRBD1. The CDR3 has 15 amino acids. Germline lookup yields CDR1 SGHDN and CDR2 FVKESK. V dropped 4 bases and J dropped 0; count of bases not matched to a gene: 5. The variable domain in full, with the rest retrieved from reference TRBV14 and TRBJ2-7, is EAGVTQFPSHSVIEKGQTVTLRCDPISGHDNLYWYRRVMGKEIKFLLHFVKESKQDESGMPNNRFLAERTGGTYSTLKVQPAELEDSGVYFCASSPGQASSYEQYFGPGTRLTVT.